These T cell receptor beta chains were read from a single sample in a study of OX40 agonist ivuxolimab in advanced cancers. The method was immunoSEQ multiplex PCR; TCRdb's version includes in-frame clones alone and lacks a portion of them. The sample lists about 48,000 clones; approximately 90% were seen once. This material consisted of CD4+ or CD8+ T cells sorted from blood, taken in a trial of the OX40 agonist ivuxolimab. These receptors were obtained from an adult with an advanced solid tumor such as melanoma, head and neck, liver or kidney cancer. CDR3s include the opening cysteine and the closing phenylalanine or tryptophan. The D gene is left open where the match is weak. The listing skips clone size in some rows; elsewhere it reads once, few, many or a size class.

>TRBV30|-|TRBJ2-6|-
CAWSFGGISGANVLTF
TGTGCCTGGAGTTTCGGGGGAATCTCTGGGGCCAACGTCCTGACTTTC
>TRBV2|-|TRBJ1-1|-
CASSINTEAFF
TGTGCCAGCAGCATAAACACTGAAGCTTTCTTT
>TRBV19|-|TRBJ2-2|-
CASSIGSYGTGELFF
TGTGCCAGTAGTATAGGTAGCTACGGCACCGGGGAGCTGTTTTTT
>TRBV28|-|TRBJ1-1|TRBD1
CASSFELRGHNTEAFF
TGTGCCAGCAGCTTCGAACTCAGGGGGCATAACACTGAAGCTTTCTTT
>TRBV6-6|-|TRBJ2-7|-
CASYDSDLSYEQYF
TGTGCCAGCTATGACAGTGATCTCTCCTACGAGCAGTACTTC
>TRBV19|-|TRBJ2-7|-
CASSIQTSGAYEQYF
TGTGCCAGTAGTATTCAGACTAGTGGGGCCTACGAGCAGTACTTC
>TRBV6-5|-|TRBJ1-1|-
CASSTHENTEAFF
TGTGCCAGCAGCACTCACGAGAACACTGAAGCTTTCTTT
>TRBV7-9|-|TRBJ1-1|-
CASSPGVGGRTEAFF
TGTGCCAGCAGCCCCGGCGTTGGGGGGCGAACTGAAGCTTTCTTT
>TRBV28|-|TRBJ1-5|TRBD1
CASRVEGQGWNQPQHF
TGTGCCAGCAGGGTGGAAGGACAGGGGTGGAATCAGCCCCAGCATTTT
>TRBV27|-|TRBJ2-2|-
CASSFGGGTGELFF
TGTGCCAGCAGTTTTGGGGGAGGTACCGGGGAGCTGTTTTTT
>TRBV21-1|-|TRBJ1-1|-
CASSKLWQVNRRGEAFF
TGTGCCAGCAGCAAATTGTGGCAGGTAAATAGGAGAGGTGAAGCTTTCTTT
>TRBV5-1|once|TRBJ1-1|-
CASSTTEDNTEAFF
TGCGCCAGCAGCACGACCGAGGACAACACTGAAGCTTTCTTT
>TRBV5-5|once|TRBJ2-7|-
CASSLQGPYEQYF
TGTGCCAGCAGCTTGCAAGGGCCCTACGAGCAGTACTTC
>TRBV4-1|-|TRBJ2-1|-
CASSSRDLNYNEQFF
TGCGCCAGCAGCAGCCGGGACCTTAATTACAATGAGCAGTTCTTC
>TRBV27|-|TRBJ2-3|-
CASSSRGGGTDTQYF
TGTGCCAGCAGCTCCAGGGGGGGAGGCACAGATACGCAGTATTTT
>TRBV10-2|-|TRBJ1-2|-
CASSQSPFVKGDYGYTF
TGCGCCAGCAGCCAGAGCCCGTTCGTTAAGGGGGACTATGGCTACACCTTC
>TRBV5-6|-|TRBJ2-3|TRBD2
CASSWGLAGGTDTQYF
TGTGCCAGCAGCTGGGGACTAGCGGGGGGGACAGATACGCAGTATTTT
>TRBV9|-|TRBJ1-3|-
CASSALGNTIYF
TGTGCCAGCAGCGCTCTCGGAAACACCATATATTTT
>TRBV27|few|TRBJ1-2|TRBD1
CASSPGQAHYGYTF
TGTGCCAGCAGTCCCGGACAGGCGCACTATGGCTACACCTTC
>TRBV5-1|-|TRBJ2-7|TRBD1
CASSLGPGQGAHEQYF
TGCGCCAGCAGCTTGGGTCCGGGACAGGGGGCCCACGAGCAGTACTTC
>TRBV9|-|TRBJ2-3|-
CASSVGATSTDTQYF
TGTGCCAGCAGCGTAGGGGCTACTAGCACAGATACGCAGTATTTT
>TRBV5-1|-|TRBJ1-1|-
CASSFSGVALNTEAFF
TGCGCCAGCAGCTTTTCAGGGGTGGCCTTGAACACTGAAGCTTTCTTT
>TRBV29-1|-|TRBJ1-2|TRBD1
CSVKGTGDGYTF
TGCAGCGTTAAGGGGACAGGCGATGGCTACACCTTC
>TRBV9|few|TRBJ2-7|TRBD1
CASSATGSVAANEQYF
TGTGCCAGCAGCGCGACAGGGTCAGTGGCAGCGAATGAGCAGTACTTC
>TRBV7-9|-|TRBJ1-5|-
CASSLATGTGNQPQHF
TGTGCCAGCAGCTTAGCTACAGGGACCGGGAATCAGCCCCAGCATTTT
>TRBV20-1|-|TRBJ2-1|-
CSASMGNEQFF
TGCAGTGCTTCTATGGGGAATGAGCAGTTCTTC
>TRBV11-2|-|TRBJ2-2|TRBD2
CASSPDGLAGGLSFELFF
TGTGCCAGCAGTCCTGACGGACTAGCGGGGGGGCTTTCATTCGAGCTGTTTTTT
>TRBV25-1|-|TRBJ1-1|TRBD1
CASSASTGGAWGNTEAFF
TGTGCCAGCAGTGCATCGACAGGGGGCGCATGGGGGAACACTGAAGCTTTCTTT
>TRBV19|-|TRBJ1-5|-
CASSISVQGRTNQPQHF
TGTGCCAGTAGTATCTCGGTGCAGGGAAGGACCAATCAGCCCCAGCATTTT
>TRBV27|-|TRBJ2-2|-
CASSFSATGELFF
TGTGCCAGCAGTTTTTCGGCCACCGGGGAGCTGTTTTTT
>TRBV7-2|-|TRBJ2-7|-
CASSLYDYEQYF
TGTGCCAGCAGCTTGTATGACTACGAGCAGTACTTC
>TRBV5-1|-|TRBJ1-3|-
CASSLEGDSGNTIYF
TGCGCCAGCAGCTTGGAGGGTGACTCTGGAAACACCATATATTTT
>TRBV4-3|-|TRBJ1-1|-
CASSQDGIAGAVEAFF
TGCGCCAGCAGCCAAGATGGCATAGCAGGGGCTGTAGAAGCTTTCTTT
>TRBV28|-|TRBJ2-2|-
CASSFPIAAGELFF
TGTGCCAGCAGTTTTCCCATCGCCGCCGGGGAGCTGTTTTTT
>TRBV6-5|-|TRBJ2-7|-
CASSYNYEQYF
TGTGCCAGCAGTTATAACTACGAGCAGTACTTC
>TRBV5-1|few|TRBJ2-2|TRBD1
CASSSSGQGAPGELFF
TGCGCCAGCAGCTCATCCGGACAGGGGGCCCCCGGGGAGCTGTTTTTT
>TRBV6-5|-|TRBJ2-5|-
CASRSEGQGEETQYF
TGTGCCAGCAGGTCGGAGGGGCAGGGAGAAGAGACCCAGTACTTC
>TRBV27|-|TRBJ2-3|-
CASTSQGLSSTDTQYF
TGTGCCAGCACCTCTCAAGGGCTATCGAGCACAGATACGCAGTATTTT
>TRBV19|-|TRBJ2-7|-
CASSIGQAGGYEQYF
TGTGCCAGTAGTATTGGACAGGCCGGGGGGTACGAGCAGTACTTC
>TRBV29-1|once|TRBJ2-1|TRBD1
CSVLPGTGRGGNEQFF
TGCAGCGTACTACCCGGGACAGGGAGGGGGGGCAATGAGCAGTTCTTC
>TRBV28|-|TRBJ1-6|-
CASRSAPAGSPLHF
TGTGCCAGCCGTTCCGCCCCTGCTGGTTCACCCCTCCACTTT
>TRBV18|-|TRBJ2-3|-
CASSPPRTIADTQYF
TGTGCCAGCTCACCCCCCCGGACTATCGCAGATACGCAGTATTTT
>TRBV4-3|-|TRBJ2-5|-
CASSQAGGTGKETQYF
TGCGCCAGCAGCCAAGCCGGGGGGACAGGAAAAGAGACCCAGTACTTC
>TRBV11-2|-|TRBJ2-7|TRBD1
CASSLGTGAYEQYF
TGTGCCAGCAGCTTAGGGACAGGGGCTTACGAGCAGTACTTC
>TRBV18|-|TRBJ2-7|-
CASSPGVWEQYF
TGTGCCAGCTCGCCAGGGGTCTGGGAGCAGTACTTC
>TRBV4-1|-|TRBJ1-4|TRBD1
CASSHDGQGGGEKLFF
TGCGCCAGCAGCCACGACGGACAGGGAGGAGGGGAAAAACTGTTTTTT